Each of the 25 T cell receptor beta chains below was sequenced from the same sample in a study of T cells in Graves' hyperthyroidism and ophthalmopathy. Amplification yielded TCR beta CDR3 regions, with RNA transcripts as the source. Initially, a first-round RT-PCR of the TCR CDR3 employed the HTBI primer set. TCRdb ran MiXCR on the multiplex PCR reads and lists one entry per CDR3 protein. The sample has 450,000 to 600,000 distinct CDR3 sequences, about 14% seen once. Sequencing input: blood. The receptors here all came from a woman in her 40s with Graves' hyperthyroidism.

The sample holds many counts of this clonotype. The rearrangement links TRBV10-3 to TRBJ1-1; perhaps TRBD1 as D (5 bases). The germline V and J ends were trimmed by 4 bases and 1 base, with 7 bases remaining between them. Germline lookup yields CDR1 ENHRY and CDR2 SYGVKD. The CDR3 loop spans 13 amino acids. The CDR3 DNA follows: TGTGCCATCAGTGTCAGGGCGAACACTGAAGCTTTCTTT. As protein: CAISVRANTEAFF.

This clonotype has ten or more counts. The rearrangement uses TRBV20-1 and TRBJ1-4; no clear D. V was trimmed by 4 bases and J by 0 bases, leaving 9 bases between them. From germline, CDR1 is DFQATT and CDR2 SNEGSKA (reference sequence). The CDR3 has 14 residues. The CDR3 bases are TGCAGTGCTATCACTGTAGCAACTAATGAAAAACTGTTTTTT. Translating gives CSAITVATNEKLFF.

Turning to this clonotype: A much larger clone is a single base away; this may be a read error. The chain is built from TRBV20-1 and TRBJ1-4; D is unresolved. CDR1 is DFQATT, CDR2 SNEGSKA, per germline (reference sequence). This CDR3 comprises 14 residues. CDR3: CSAITVATNEKLLF. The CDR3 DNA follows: TGCAGTGCTATCACTGTAGCAACTAATGAAAAACTGCTTTTT.

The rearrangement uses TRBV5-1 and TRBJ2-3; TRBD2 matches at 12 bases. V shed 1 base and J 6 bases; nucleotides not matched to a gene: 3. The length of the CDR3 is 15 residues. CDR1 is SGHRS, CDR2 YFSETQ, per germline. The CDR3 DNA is TGCGCCAGCAGCTTGACTAGCGGGAGGATCGATACGCAGTATTTT. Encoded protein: CASSLTSGRIDTQYF.

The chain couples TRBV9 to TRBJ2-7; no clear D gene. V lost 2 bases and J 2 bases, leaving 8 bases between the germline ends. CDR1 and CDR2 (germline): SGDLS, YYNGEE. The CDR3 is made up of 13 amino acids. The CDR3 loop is CASSVDGTYEQYF. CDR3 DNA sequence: TGTGCCAGCAGCGTCGACGGTACCTACGAGCAGTACTTC.

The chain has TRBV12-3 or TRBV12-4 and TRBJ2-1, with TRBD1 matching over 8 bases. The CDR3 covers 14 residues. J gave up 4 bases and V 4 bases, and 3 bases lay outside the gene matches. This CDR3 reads CASSSDRGYNEQFF. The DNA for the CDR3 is TGTGCCAGCAGTTCCGACAGGGGTTACAATGAGCAGTTCTTC.

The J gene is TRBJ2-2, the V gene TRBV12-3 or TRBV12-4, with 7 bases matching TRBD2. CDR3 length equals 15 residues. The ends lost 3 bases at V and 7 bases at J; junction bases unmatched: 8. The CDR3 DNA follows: TGTGCCAGCAGTTTCGGCGGGAGTCAGGTCGGGGAGCTGTTTTTT. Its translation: CASSFGGSQVGELFF.

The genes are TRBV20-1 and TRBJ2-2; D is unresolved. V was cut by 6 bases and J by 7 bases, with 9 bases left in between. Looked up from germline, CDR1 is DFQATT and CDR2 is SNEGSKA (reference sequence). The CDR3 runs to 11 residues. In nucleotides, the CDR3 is TGCAGTGCCGACATCGGCGGGGAGCTGTTTTTT. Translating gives CSADIGGELFF.

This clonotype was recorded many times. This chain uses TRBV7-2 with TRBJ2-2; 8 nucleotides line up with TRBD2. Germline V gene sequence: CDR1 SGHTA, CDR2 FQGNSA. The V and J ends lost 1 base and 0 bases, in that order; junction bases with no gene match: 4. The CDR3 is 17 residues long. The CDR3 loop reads CASSLVAGLSNTGELFF. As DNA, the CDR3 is TGTGCCAGCAGCTTAGTAGCGGGGCTTTCGAACACCGGGGAGCTGTTTTTT.

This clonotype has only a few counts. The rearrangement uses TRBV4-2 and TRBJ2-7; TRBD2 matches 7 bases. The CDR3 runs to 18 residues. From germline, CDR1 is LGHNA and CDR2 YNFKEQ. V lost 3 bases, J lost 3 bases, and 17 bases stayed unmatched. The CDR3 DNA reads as TGTGCCAGCAGCCAGCCTTATCTCTCGCCTAGCGGCAACTACGAGCAGTACTTC. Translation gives CASSQPYLSPSGNYEQYF.

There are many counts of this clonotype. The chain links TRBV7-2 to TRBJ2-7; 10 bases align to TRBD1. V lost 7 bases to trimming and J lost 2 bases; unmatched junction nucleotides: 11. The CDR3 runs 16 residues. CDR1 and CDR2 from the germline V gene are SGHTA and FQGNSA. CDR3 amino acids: CASTDGDRGLTYEQYF. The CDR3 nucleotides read TGTGCCAGCACCGACGGGGACAGGGGATTGACCTACGAGCAGTACTTC. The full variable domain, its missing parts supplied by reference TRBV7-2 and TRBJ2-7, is GAGVSQSPSNKVTEKGKDVELRCDPISGHTALYWYRQSLGQGLEFLIYFQGNSAPDKSGLPSDRFSAERTGGSVSTLTIQRTQQEDSAVYLCASTDGDRGLTYEQYFGPGTRLTVT.

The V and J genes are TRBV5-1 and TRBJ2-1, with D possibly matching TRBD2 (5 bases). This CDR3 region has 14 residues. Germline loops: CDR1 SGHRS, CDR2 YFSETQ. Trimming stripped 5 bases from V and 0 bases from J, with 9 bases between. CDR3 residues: CASRDWGSYNEQFF. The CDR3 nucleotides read TGCGCCAGCAGGGACTGGGGCTCCTACAATGAGCAGTTCTTC.

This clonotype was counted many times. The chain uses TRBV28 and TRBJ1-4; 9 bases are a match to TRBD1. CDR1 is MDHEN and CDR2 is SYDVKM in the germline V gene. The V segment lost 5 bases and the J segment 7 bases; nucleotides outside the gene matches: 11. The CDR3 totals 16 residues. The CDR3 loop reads CASSKDRGRMREKLFF. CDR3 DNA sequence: TGTGCCAGCAGTAAGGACAGGGGAAGAATGCGTGAAAAACTGTTTTTT.

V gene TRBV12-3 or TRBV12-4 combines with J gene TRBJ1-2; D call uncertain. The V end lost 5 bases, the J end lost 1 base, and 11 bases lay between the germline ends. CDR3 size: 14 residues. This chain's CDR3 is CASSEVPHNYGYTF. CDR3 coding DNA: TGTGCCAGCAGTGAGGTACCCCATAACTATGGCTACACCTTC.

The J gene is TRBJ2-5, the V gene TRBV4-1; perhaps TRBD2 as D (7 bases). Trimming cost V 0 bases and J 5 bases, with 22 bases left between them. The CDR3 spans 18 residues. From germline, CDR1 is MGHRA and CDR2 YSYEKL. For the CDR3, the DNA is TGCGCCAGCAGCCAAGATGTAGGAGGGGGAGGGTACGTCGAGACCCAGTACTTC. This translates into CASSQDVGGGGYVETQYF.

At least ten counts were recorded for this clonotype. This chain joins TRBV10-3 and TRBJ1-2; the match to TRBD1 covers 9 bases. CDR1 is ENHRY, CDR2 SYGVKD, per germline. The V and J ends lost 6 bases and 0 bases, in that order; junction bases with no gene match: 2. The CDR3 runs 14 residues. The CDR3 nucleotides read TGTGCCATCAGAGGGGACAGGGCTAACTATGGCTACACCTTC. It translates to CAIRGDRANYGYTF.

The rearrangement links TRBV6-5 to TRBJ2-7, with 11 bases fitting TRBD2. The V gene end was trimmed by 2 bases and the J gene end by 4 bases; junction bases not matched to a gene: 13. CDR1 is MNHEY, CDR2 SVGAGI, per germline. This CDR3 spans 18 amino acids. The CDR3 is CASSYRGLAGGQGYEQYF. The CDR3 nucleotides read TGTGCCAGCAGTTACAGAGGGCTAGCGGGAGGTCAGGGGTACGAGCAGTACTTC.

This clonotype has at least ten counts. In nucleotides, the CDR3 is TGTGCCAGCAGGCCGTCAGGGGGCTACGAGCAGTACTTC. Translation gives CASRPSGGYEQYF. The chain recombines TRBV12-3 or TRBV12-4 with TRBJ2-7; 7 bases match TRBD1. The V gene end was trimmed by 6 bases and the J gene end by 3 bases; junction bases not matched to a gene: 5. The CDR3 spans 13 residues.

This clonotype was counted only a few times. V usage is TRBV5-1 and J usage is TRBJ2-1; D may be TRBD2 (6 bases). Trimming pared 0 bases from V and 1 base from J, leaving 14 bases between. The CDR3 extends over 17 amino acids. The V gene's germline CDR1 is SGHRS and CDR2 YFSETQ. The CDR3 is CASSLGGTSMSYNEQFF. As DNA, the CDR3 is TGCGCCAGCAGCTTGGGCGGGACGTCAATGTCCTACAATGAGCAGTTCTTC.

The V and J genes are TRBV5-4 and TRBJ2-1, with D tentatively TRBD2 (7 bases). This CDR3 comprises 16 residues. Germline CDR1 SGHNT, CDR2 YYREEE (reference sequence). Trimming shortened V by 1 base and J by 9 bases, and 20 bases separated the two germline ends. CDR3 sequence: CASSLTSVRGGGEQFF. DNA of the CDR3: TGTGCCAGCAGCTTGACTAGCGTAAGGGGAGGGGGTGAGCAGTTCTTC.

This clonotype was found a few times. The CDR3 bases are TGTGCCATCAGTGAGTCTCGGGGGCCGTCAGAGACCCAGTACTTC. It codes for CAISESRGPSETQYF. This chain joins TRBV10-3 and TRBJ2-5, with D perhaps given as TRBD1 or TRBD2 (6 bases each). The ends were cut back, 0 bases at V and 4 bases at J, with 12 bases in the middle. The CDR3 contains 15 residues. The V gene's germline CDR1 is ENHRY and CDR2 SYGVKD.

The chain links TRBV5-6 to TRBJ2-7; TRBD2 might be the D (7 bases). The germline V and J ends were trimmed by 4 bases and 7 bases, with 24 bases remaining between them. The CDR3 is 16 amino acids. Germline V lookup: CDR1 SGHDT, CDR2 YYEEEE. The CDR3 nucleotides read TGTGCCAGCAGCGTCTTCTCACAGGGAGGGCCGCGTGAGCAGTACTTC. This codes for CASSVFSQGGPREQYF.

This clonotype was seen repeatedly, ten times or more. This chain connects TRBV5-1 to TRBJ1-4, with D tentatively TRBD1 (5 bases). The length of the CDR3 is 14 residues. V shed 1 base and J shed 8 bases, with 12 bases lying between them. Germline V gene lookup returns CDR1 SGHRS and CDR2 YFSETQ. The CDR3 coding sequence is TGCGCCAGCAGCTTGTCGGGGGATTGGGAAAAACTGTTTTTT. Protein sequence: CASSLSGDWEKLFF. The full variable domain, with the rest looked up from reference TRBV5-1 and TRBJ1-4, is KAGVTQTPRYLIKTRGQQVTLSCSPISGHRSVSWYQQTPGQGLQFLFEYFSETQRNKGNFPGRFSGRQFSNSRSEMNVSTLELGDSALYLCASSLSGDWEKLFFGSGTQLSVL.

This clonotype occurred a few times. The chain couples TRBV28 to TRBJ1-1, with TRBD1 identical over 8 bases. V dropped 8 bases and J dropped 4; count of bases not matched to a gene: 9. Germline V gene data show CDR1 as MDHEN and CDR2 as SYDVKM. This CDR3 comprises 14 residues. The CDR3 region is CASLSGQGGTEAFF. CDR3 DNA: TGTGCCAGCCTAAGCGGACAGGGAGGCACTGAAGCTTTCTTT. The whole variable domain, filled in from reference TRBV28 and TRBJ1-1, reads DVKVTQSSRYLVKRTGEKVFLECVQDMDHENMFWYRQDPGLGLRLIYFSYDVKMKEKGDIPEGYSVSREKKERFSLILESASTNQTSMYLCASLSGQGGTEAFFGQGTRLTVV.

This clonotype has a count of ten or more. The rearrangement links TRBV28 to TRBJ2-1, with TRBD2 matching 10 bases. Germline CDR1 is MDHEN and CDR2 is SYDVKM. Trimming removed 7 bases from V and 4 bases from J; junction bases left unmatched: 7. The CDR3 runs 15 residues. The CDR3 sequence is CASIFLAGGYNEQFF. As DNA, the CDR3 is TGTGCCAGCATTTTTTTAGCGGGAGGTTACAATGAGCAGTTCTTC.